These 17 T cell receptor beta chains were all obtained from the same sample, sequenced in a study of T-cell memory formation after mild COVID-19. Each CDR3 protein is one row after TCRdb ran MiXCR on the 5' RACE reads. The sample has 150,000 to 200,000 distinct CDR3 sequences; 16% are singletons. Material for sequencing was PBMCs or a T cell subset sorted from them (not recorded which). The receptors derive from an adult woman who had mild COVID-19 (a few samples of this study predate the infection). Cell type and time point are not known.

This clonotype was seen a few times. The genes are TRBV24-1 and TRBJ2-1, with D maybe TRBD2 (6 bases). Germline values: CDR1 KGHDR, CDR2 SFDVKD. This CDR3 comprises 13 residues. The V end lost 5 bases, the J end lost 4 bases, and 8 bases lay between the germline ends. The CDR3 coding sequence is TGTGCCACCAGTGGCGGAGGGTACAATGAGCAGTTCTTC. Its protein is CATSGGGYNEQFF.

This clonotype has a handful of counts. The chain couples TRBV18 to TRBJ2-2; possible D gene TRBD1, 6 bases. Germline CDR1 is KGHSH and CDR2 is LQKENI. Between the trimmed V and J ends, which lost 3 bases and 5 bases, there was a span of 10 bases. The CDR3 is 14 amino acids. CDR3 region: CASSPSGQTGELFF. The CDR3 nucleotides are TGTGCCAGCTCACCGTCCGGACAGACCGGGGAGCTGTTTTTT.

This clonotype has more than one count but fewer than ten. The genes are TRBV4-1 and TRBJ2-1; 13 bases line up with TRBD2. The V gene end was trimmed by 0 bases and the J gene end by 6 bases; junction bases not matched to a gene: 14. Germline CDR1 is MGHRA and CDR2 is YSYEKL. The CDR3 is 20 residues long. The CDR3: CASSQDPMRTSGGSGNEQFF. The CDR3 region has the DNA TGCGCCAGCAGCCAAGATCCGATGCGGACTAGCGGGGGCTCGGGCAATGAGCAGTTCTTC.

The rearrangement uses TRBV7-3 and TRBJ1-1; TRBD1 might be the D (6 bases). The CDR3 runs 14 residues. The germline V and J ends were trimmed by 0 bases and 7 bases, with 12 bases remaining between them. Germline CDR1 is SGHTA and CDR2 is FQGTGA. The CDR3, as DNA: TGTGCCAGCAGCTTAACCAATAAGGACAGTGAAGCTTTCTTT. Its protein product is CASSLTNKDSEAFF.

This clonotype showed up just a few times. The rearrangement links TRBV12-3 or TRBV12-4 to TRBJ1-2; TRBD1 might be the D (6 bases). CDR3 length equals 15 residues. V lost 5 bases and J lost 2, with 15 bases in between. CDR3 sequence: CASSPRGRGNYGYTF. DNA of the CDR3: TGTGCCAGCAGTCCCCGAGGCAGGGGCAACTATGGCTACACCTTC.

This clonotype is a singleton in its sample. This chain links TRBV10-2 with TRBJ2-7; perhaps TRBD2 as D (6 bases). V was pared by 2 bases and J by 3 bases, with 11 bases between. The CDR3 is 14 residues long. The germline CDR1 and CDR2 sequences are WSHSY and SAAADI. For the CDR3, the DNA is TGCGCCAGCAGTGAGCGGGGGTATTTCTACGAGCAGTACTTC. Translated: CASSERGYFYEQYF.

This clonotype appeared a few times. The V gene is TRBV4-1, the J gene TRBJ2-5; D call uncertain. The CDR3 runs 14 residues. Germline values: CDR1 MGHRA, CDR2 YSYEKL. Trimming cost V 0 bases and J 4 bases, with 9 bases left between them. As DNA, the CDR3 is TGCGCCAGCAGCCAAGAGTTGGCAGGAGAGACCCAGTACTTC. It encodes CASSQELAGETQYF.

The table lists this clonotype with a few counts. The V and J genes are TRBV6-2 or TRBV6-3 and TRBJ2-1, with D possibly matching TRBD2 (6 bases). The CDR3 is 15 residues long. The germline CDR1 and CDR2 sequences are MNHEY and SVGEGT. Trimming took 4 bases from V and 3 from J, leaving 13 bases between them. The CDR3 DNA is TGTGCCAGCAGTTGGGGTAGCGGACACTACAATGAGCAGTTCTTC. Encoded protein: CASSWGSGHYNEQFF.

The genes are TRBV10-3 and TRBJ1-2; D is perhaps TRBD1 (5 bases). The V end lost 5 bases, the J end lost 1 base, and 8 bases lay between the germline ends. The CDR3 extends over 13 amino acids. Germline V lookup: CDR1 ENHRY, CDR2 SYGVKD. CDR3 residues: CAISSDSNYGYTF. The CDR3 bases are TGTGCCATCAGTTCCGACAGTAACTATGGCTACACCTTC.

The chain carries TRBV7-9 and TRBJ2-6; 10 nucleotides match TRBD1. This CDR3 spans 20 amino acids. The V gene's germline CDR1 is SEHNR and CDR2 FQNEAQ (reference sequence). V was clipped by 1 base and J by 1 base; unmatched bases: 10. CDR3 sequence: CASSLGSRGQGRSGANVLTF. For the CDR3, the DNA is TGTGCCAGCAGCTTAGGTAGTAGGGGACAGGGGAGATCTGGGGCCAACGTCCTGACTTTC.

This sequence joins TRBV7-9 and TRBJ2-7; 7 bases align to TRBD1. Trimming took 5 bases from V and 3 from J; bases not matched to a gene: 4. This CDR3 region has 13 residues. Germline CDR1 and CDR2: SEHNR and FQNEAQ (reference sequence). The CDR3 protein is CASSTGQFYEQYF. The CDR3 bases are TGTGCCAGCAGCACGGGACAGTTCTACGAGCAGTACTTC.

This rearrangement joins TRBV7-3 to TRBJ2-7; D possibly matches TRBD1 or TRBD2 (5 bases each). Per the germline V gene, CDR1 is SGHTA and CDR2 is FQGTGA. The V end lost 4 bases, the J end lost 11 bases, and 15 bases lay between the germline ends. This CDR3 has 12 amino acids. CDR3 region: CASSSRDGDKYF. CDR3 DNA: TGTGCCAGCAGCTCAAGGGACGGTGATAAGTACTTC.

This clonotype was recorded a few times. CDR3 protein: CASSYTSYRDTEAFF. CDR3 nucleotide sequence: TGTGCCAGCAGTTACACTAGTTACAGGGACACTGAAGCTTTCTTT. The genes are TRBV6-5 and TRBJ1-1, with D tentatively TRBD1 (6 bases). CDR3 length: 15 residues. Germline V lookup: CDR1 MNHEY, CDR2 SVGAGI. The V and J ends lost 2 bases and 3 bases respectively, with 13 bases between them.

There are a few counts of this clonotype. This chain joins TRBV7-9 and TRBJ2-1; 14 bases are shared with TRBD2. Trimming took 5 bases from V and 9 from J; bases not matched to a gene: 6. Germline CDR1 and CDR2: SEHNR and FQNEAQ (reference sequence). The CDR3 runs to 15 residues. CDR3 nucleotides: TGTGCCAGCAGCCTGGGACTAGCGGGAGCAAGTGAGCAGTTCTTC. This encodes CASSLGLAGASEQFF. Looking up the rest from reference TRBV7-9 and TRBJ2-1 gives the full variable domain: DTGVSQNPRHKITKRGQNVTFRCDPISEHNRLYWYRQTLGQGPEFLTYFQNEAQLEKSRLLSDRFSAERPKGSFSTLEIQRTEQGDSAMYLCASSLGLAGASEQFFGPGTRLTVL.

This clonotype was counted only a few times. The gene calls are TRBV7-9 and TRBJ1-2; D may be TRBD1 (6 bases). Trimming removed 5 bases at V and 5 bases at J, with 15 bases between. Germline V gene sequence: CDR1 SEHNR, CDR2 FQNEAQ (reference sequence). The CDR3 length is 14 residues. The CDR3 DNA is TGTGCCAGCAGCCCCGACGGGGGCGGGTATGGCTACACCTTC. It specifies CASSPDGGGYGYTF.

This clonotype has only a few counts. V gene TRBV7-2 combines with J gene TRBJ2-1; 9 bases are a match to TRBD2. Trimming took 6 bases from V and 4 from J; bases not matched to a gene: 4. The CDR3 runs 14 residues. The germline CDR1 and CDR2 sequences are SGHTA and FQGNSA. The CDR3 DNA sequence: TGTGCCAGCAGACGTAGCGGGAGTTACAATGAGCAGTTCTTC. Protein sequence: CASRRSGSYNEQFF. The whole variable domain, filled in from reference TRBV7-2 and TRBJ2-1, reads GAGVSQSPSNKVTEKGKDVELRCDPISGHTALYWYRQSLGQGLEFLIYFQGNSAPDKSGLPSDRFSAERTGGSVSTLTIQRTQQEDSAVYLCASRRSGSYNEQFFGPGTRLTVL.

This clonotype was observed a handful of times. The gene calls are TRBV7-9 and TRBJ1-4; TRBD1 might be the D (5 bases). V gave up 7 bases and J gave up 3 bases, with 15 bases separating them. The CDR3 runs to 15 residues. Germline values: CDR1 SEHNR, CDR2 FQNEAQ (reference sequence). In DNA, the CDR3 is TGTGCCAGCACCCCGGGAGAGACAGCTAATGAAAAACTGTTTTTT. This translates into CASTPGETANEKLFF. Full variable domain (rest looked up from reference TRBV7-9 and TRBJ1-4): DTGVSQNPRHKITKRGQNVTFRCDPISEHNRLYWYRQTLGQGPEFLTYFQNEAQLEKSRLLSDRFSAERPKGSFSTLEIQRTEQGDSAMYLCASTPGETANEKLFFGSGTQLSVL.